The 26 T cell receptor beta chains below were found in one sample sequenced in a study of cytomegalovirus exposure and HLA in healthy donors. The PCR was carried out with 60 Vbeta primers and 13 Jbeta primers. Data came from immunoSEQ multiplex PCR; TCRdb stores just in-frame clones and leaves some out. The table lists about 140,000 clones, 73% of them singletons. The specimen sequenced was PBMCs. Source of these receptors: a woman aged 40 to 50 in good health and CMV-seronegative.

This chain connects TRBV25-1 to TRBJ2-5; 10 bases map to TRBD1. The CDR3 is 15 amino acids. The germline V gene has CDR1 MGHDK and CDR2 SYGVNS. With V trimmed by 3 bases and J by 4 bases, 5 bases remained unmatched. As DNA, the CDR3 is TGTGCCAGCAGTGAGGGACAGGGGATTAGAGAGACCCAGTACTTC. Amino acids: CASSEGQGIRETQYF.

In this sample, this clone turned up once. The chain carries TRBV4-3 and TRBJ1-4, with D tentatively TRBD1 (6 bases). Germline values: CDR1 LGHNA, CDR2 YSLEER. Trimming removed 1 base at V and 7 bases at J, with 28 bases between. This CDR3 comprises 20 residues. The DNA for the CDR3 is TGCGCCAGCAGCCAAGGCAGGAAGGGAGAAGCATCCAGGGGATTTGAAAAACTGTTTTTT. This translates into CASSQGRKGEASRGFEKLFF.

The chain carries TRBV9 and TRBJ1-4, with D possibly matching TRBD1 (6 bases). Germline V lookup: CDR1 SGDLS, CDR2 YYNGEE. V was cut by 3 bases and J by 6 bases, with 18 bases left in between. The CDR3 has 16 amino acids. The CDR3 loop reads CASSAHGGLGDEKLFF. For the CDR3, the DNA is TGTGCCAGCAGCGCGCACGGGGGGCTGGGGGATGAAAAACTGTTTTTT. Using reference TRBV9 and TRBJ1-4 for the parts outside the CDR3, the full variable domain is DSGVTQTPKHLITATGQRVTLRCSPRSGDLSVYWYQQSLDQGLQFLIQYYNGEERAKGNILERFSAQQFPDLHSELNLSSLELGDSALYFCASSAHGGLGDEKLFFGSGTQLSVL.

The chain recombines TRBV11-3 with TRBJ2-2, with a possible D match to TRBD1 (6 bases). The CDR3 loop spans 16 amino acids. V dropped 2 bases and J dropped 4 bases, with 14 bases sitting between them. CDR1 is SGHNT, CDR2 YENEEA, per germline. The CDR3 loop reads CASSLRAQGTTGELFF. The CDR3 DNA reads TGTGCCAGCAGCTTAAGGGCCCAGGGGACCACCGGGGAGCTGTTTTTT.

This chain links TRBV5-6 with TRBJ2-1, with a weak D call TRBD2 (6 bases). This CDR3 contains 13 residues. V was trimmed by 4 bases and J by 8 bases, leaving 13 bases between them. Germline V gene lookup returns CDR1 SGHDT and CDR2 YYEEEE. CDR3 residues: CASSLKLAYEQFF. The CDR3 DNA is TGTGCCAGCAGCCTAAAACTAGCCTATGAGCAGTTCTTC.

V and J are TRBV15 and TRBJ1-2; D not resolved. The V and J ends lost 0 bases and 1 base respectively, with 3 bases between them. The CDR3 totals 13 residues. Germline V gene sequence: CDR1 LNHNV, CDR2 YYDKDF (reference sequence). CDR3 sequence: CATSRDINYGYTF. CDR3 DNA: TGTGCCACCAGCAGAGACATTAACTATGGCTACACCTTC.

The genes are TRBV4-3 and TRBJ2-1; 13 nucleotides align to TRBD2. The CDR3 runs to 16 residues. Germline V CDR1 and CDR2: LGHNA, YSLEER. J was trimmed by 4 bases and V by 3 bases; bases with no gene match: 3. The DNA of the CDR3 is TGCGCCAGCAGCCAGTGGACTAGCGGGGGTTACAATGAGCAGTTCTTC. It translates to CASSQWTSGGYNEQFF.

This clone showed up just a few times. The V call is TRBV27, the J call TRBJ2-1; 13 bases align to TRBD2. The trim removed 8 bases at V and 0 bases at J, leaving 7 bases unmatched. Germline V CDR1 and CDR2: MNHEY, SMNVEV (reference sequence). The CDR3 length is 17 residues. The CDR3: CASLRTSGGPSYNEQFF. For the CDR3, the DNA is TGTGCCAGCCTAAGGACTAGCGGGGGCCCCTCCTACAATGAGCAGTTCTTC.

The chain combines TRBV2 with TRBJ1-1; 7 nucleotides line up with TRBD1. Germline trimming cut 6 bases from V and 0 bases from J; bases unmatched to any gene: 1. CDR3 length equals 13 residues. CDR1 is SNHLY, CDR2 FYNNEI, per germline. The CDR3 DNA reads as TGTGCCAGCAGGGACAGGATGAACACTGAAGCTTTCTTT. It is translated as CASRDRMNTEAFF.

The chain employs TRBV29-1 and TRBJ2-1; the D gene is possibly TRBD1 (6 bases). The V end lost 3 bases, the J end lost 3 bases, and 21 bases lay between the germline ends. The CDR3 loop spans 17 amino acids. Germline V gene data show CDR1 as SQVTM and CDR2 as ANQGSEA. CDR3 sequence: CSVDALSDRIFYNEQFF. CDR3 DNA: TGCAGCGTTGACGCCCTCTCCGACAGGATTTTCTACAATGAGCAGTTCTTC.

V usage is TRBV5-1 and J usage is TRBJ2-1, with 7 bases fitting TRBD1. There are 17 residues in the CDR3. The ends lost 4 bases at V and 0 bases at J; junction bases unmatched: 10. In germline, CDR1 is SGHRS, CDR2 YFSETQ. Here the CDR3 reads CASSRTGTASSYNEQFF. Written as DNA, the CDR3 is TGCGCCAGCAGCCGCACAGGGACAGCCAGCTCCTACAATGAGCAGTTCTTC. The full variable domain, in which reference TRBV5-1 and TRBJ2-1 provide the parts outside the CDR3, is KAGVTQTPRYLIKTRGQQVTLSCSPISGHRSVSWYQQTPGQGLQFLFEYFSETQRNKGNFPGRFSGRQFSNSRSEMNVSTLELGDSALYLCASSRTGTASSYNEQFFGPGTRLTVL.

This sequence joins TRBV6-1 and TRBJ1-2; D remains ambiguous. There are 13 residues in the CDR3. Germline V gives CDR1 MNHNS, CDR2 SASEGT. V dropped 10 bases and J dropped 0 bases, with 12 bases sitting between them. CDR3 in amino acids: CAIRLHANYGYTF. The DNA for the CDR3 is TGTGCCATACGACTGCACGCTAACTATGGCTACACCTTC.

The chain is built from TRBV18 and TRBJ2-7; 9 nucleotides line up with TRBD1. CDR3 length: 14 amino acids. V lost 3 bases, J lost 4 bases, and 4 bases stayed unmatched. Germline V lookup: CDR1 KGHSH, CDR2 LQKENI. DNA of the CDR3: TGTGCCAGCTCACCCGGACAGGGGATATACGAGCAGTACTTC. It encodes CASSPGQGIYEQYF.

V is TRBV6-1 and J is TRBJ1-1, with a possible D match to TRBD1 (5 bases). This CDR3 region has 15 residues. Germline CDR1 reads MNHNS; CDR2 reads SASEGT. The V and J ends lost 3 bases and 2 bases respectively, with 13 bases between them. This chain's CDR3 is CASSDRTGDNTEAFF. The CDR3 DNA reads TGTGCCAGCAGTGATAGGACGGGGGATAACACTGAAGCTTTCTTT.

This clone was seen only a few times. This chain links TRBV2 with TRBJ1-2; 7 bases align to TRBD1. This CDR3 is 12 amino acids long. Unmatched junction bases numbered 2, after V lost 4 bases and J lost 6 bases. Germline CDR1 SNHLY, CDR2 FYNNEI. In DNA, the CDR3 is TGTGCCAGCAGTGTACAGGGGAATGGCTACACCTTC. Protein sequence: CASSVQGNGYTF.

This clone was observed once. V usage is TRBV7-9 and J usage is TRBJ2-1, with 8 bases fitting TRBD2. V dropped 6 bases and J dropped 1; count of bases not matched to a gene: 8. Germline assignment: CDR1 SEHNR and CDR2 FQNEAQ (reference sequence). This CDR3 is 16 amino acids long. The CDR3 region is CASSSGGPGSYNEQFF. As DNA, the CDR3 is TGTGCCAGCAGTTCGGGGGGGCCGGGGTCCTACAATGAGCAGTTCTTC.

V usage is TRBV19 and J usage is TRBJ1-2; 7 bases are shared with TRBD1. CDR1 is LNHDA, CDR2 SQIVND, per germline (reference sequence). Trimming at V came to 7 bases and at J to 3 bases, leaving 8 bases not matched to a gene. This CDR3 contains 14 residues. The CDR3 spells CASTRDRSDYGYTF. The CDR3 DNA follows: TGTGCCAGTACCAGGGACAGATCCGACTATGGCTACACCTTC.

The rearrangement links TRBV27 to TRBJ2-2, with D uncertain. The V and J ends lost 0 bases and 5 bases respectively, with 7 bases between them. The CDR3 spans 14 residues. CDR1 and CDR2 from the germline V gene are MNHEY and SMNVEV (reference sequence). The DNA of the CDR3 is TGTGCCAGCAGTTTATCAGCGTTGACCGGGGAGCTGTTTTTT. It yields the protein CASSLSALTGELFF.

This clone was detected a few times. This chain uses TRBV4-1 with TRBJ2-7; 9 bases are shared with TRBD1. The trim removed 5 bases at V and 6 bases at J, leaving 14 bases unmatched. This CDR3 has 16 amino acids. Per the germline V gene, CDR1 is MGHRA and CDR2 is YSYEKL. DNA of the CDR3: TGCGCCAGCAGCACGGGGAAGGGACAGGGTTTCGGCGAGCAGTACTTC. This sequence encodes CASSTGKGQGFGEQYF.

The rearrangement links TRBV7-8 to TRBJ2-5; 9 bases fit TRBD1. CDR1 and CDR2 (germline): SGHVS, FQNEAQ. V dropped 5 bases and J dropped 4; count of bases not matched to a gene: 11. The CDR3 totals 16 residues. CDR3 sequence: CASSPAAGQGGETQYF. The CDR3 bases are TGTGCCAGCAGCCCGGCGGCGGGACAGGGAGGAGAGACCCAGTACTTC.

This chain connects TRBV2 to TRBJ2-5; D remains unclear. The CDR3 is made up of 12 amino acids. Trimming removed 8 bases from V and 1 base from J, with 8 bases in between. Per the germline V gene, CDR1 is SNHLY and CDR2 is FYNNEI. CDR3 in DNA: TGTGCCAGCGCGGTAGCCCAAGAGACCCAGTACTTC. It yields the protein CASAVAQETQYF.

The J gene is TRBJ2-5, the V gene TRBV7-8, with 7 bases matching TRBD2. CDR1 and CDR2 (germline): SGHVS, FQNEAQ. V dropped 5 bases and J dropped 5; count of bases not matched to a gene: 8. This CDR3 is built from 14 residues. The CDR3 DNA reads as TGTGCCAGCAGCCCGGGGACTATCGCGGAGACCCAGTACTTC. Its protein is CASSPGTIAETQYF. Variable domain in full (rest from reference TRBV7-8 and TRBJ2-5): GAGVSQSPRYKVAKRGQDVALRCDPISGHVSLFWYQQALGQGPEFLTYFQNEAQLDKSGLPSDRFFAERPEGSVSTLKIQRTQQEDSAVYLCASSPGTIAETQYFGPGTRLLVL.

This clone was detected once. CDR3 amino acids: CASSPDSSYEQYF. The CDR3 coding sequence is TGTGCCAGCTCACCAGACAGCTCCTACGAGCAGTACTTC. The V gene is TRBV18, the J gene TRBJ2-7; D may be TRBD1 (5 bases). Germline V gene sequence: CDR1 KGHSH, CDR2 LQKENI. This CDR3 region has 13 residues. V lost 2 bases, J lost 0 bases, and 5 bases lay in between.

This clone was counted between two and nine times. This chain joins TRBV5-1 and TRBJ1-2, with D perhaps TRBD1 (6 bases). Germline V gene lookup returns CDR1 SGHRS and CDR2 YFSETQ. V gave up 2 bases and J gave up 4 bases, with 9 bases separating them. CDR3 length equals 13 residues. The CDR3 region has the DNA TGCGCCAGCAGCTTACAGGGAGCCTATGGCTACACCTTC. It specifies CASSLQGAYGYTF.

This clone occurred once. The rearrangement links TRBV7-6 to TRBJ1-5; 8 bases are a match to TRBD1. The germline V gene encodes CDR1 SGHVS and CDR2 FNYEAQ. This CDR3 spans 16 amino acids. The J segment lost 1 base and the V segment lost 5 bases, leaving 7 bases of the junction unmatched. CDR3 nucleotides: TGTGCCAGCAGCATAGGGGGGACAGGCAGCAATCAGCCCCAGCATTTT. Encoded protein: CASSIGGTGSNQPQHF.

The chain employs TRBV4-2 and TRBJ1-4; 8 nucleotides line up with TRBD1. The CDR3 has 15 amino acids. Germline V gene sequence: CDR1 LGHNA, CDR2 YNFKEQ. With 2 bases clipped from V and 5 bases from J, the junction kept 4 bases outside the gene matches. The CDR3 loop reads CASSQPQGANEKLFF. The CDR3, as DNA: TGTGCCAGCAGCCAACCTCAGGGGGCAAATGAAAAACTGTTTTTT.